Below, 21 T cell receptor beta chains from the same sample are listed, as sequenced in a study of blood T cell repertoires in COVID-19. Sequencing used immunoSEQ multiplex PCR; TCRdb keeps in-frame clones, though not all of them. This table has 90,000 to 100,000 clones, about 87% appearing once. Sequencing was carried out using peripheral blood. The receptors were gathered from a human donor in a cohort sampled during active COVID-19.

The chain uses TRBV10-3 and TRBJ2-3, with a weak D call TRBD1 (5 bases). The CDR3 totals 12 residues. Deletions cut 2 bases from V and 10 bases from J, with 10 bases between. Germline V gives CDR1 ENHRY, CDR2 SYGVKD. The CDR3 loop reads CAISENGHPQYF. CDR3 DNA: TGTGCCATCAGTGAGAACGGACACCCGCAGTATTTT.

The rearrangement uses TRBV5-6 and TRBJ2-4, with 7 bases matching TRBD1. This CDR3 contains 14 residues. The V gene end was trimmed by 7 bases and the J gene end by 6 bases; junction bases not matched to a gene: 10. Germline V lookup: CDR1 SGHDT, CDR2 YYEEEE. The DNA for the CDR3 is TGTGCCAGCGGTCTAACAGGGGTGGGAAACATTCAGTACTTC. This gives the protein CASGLTGVGNIQYF.

CDR3 region: CASSFTGGGGSTEAFF. CDR3 in DNA: TGTGCCAGCAGCTTTACAGGGGGAGGGGGATCTACTGAAGCTTTCTTT. The genes are TRBV7-2 and TRBJ1-1; 8 bases are shared with TRBD1. The CDR3 has 16 amino acids. Per the germline V gene, CDR1 is SGHTA and CDR2 is FQGNSA. V shed 3 bases, J shed 5 bases, and the junction held 11 bases outside the gene matches.

In this sample, this clone turned up once. This chain joins TRBV28 and TRBJ1-1; 7 bases agree with TRBD1. CDR3 length: 14 residues. Germline V gene data show CDR1 as MDHEN and CDR2 as SYDVKM. J gave up 0 bases and V 6 bases, and 4 bases lay outside the gene matches. The CDR3 sequence: CASRDTGVNTEAFF. The CDR3 coding sequence is TGTGCCAGCAGAGATACAGGGGTGAACACTGAAGCTTTCTTT.

This clone came up many times. The genes are TRBV7-2 and TRBJ2-1; D perhaps matches TRBD1 (5 bases). V was cut by 1 base and J by 6 bases, with 7 bases left in between. This CDR3 spans 13 amino acids. Germline CDR1 is SGHTA and CDR2 is FQGNSA. CDR3 bases: TGTGCCAGCAGCTTAGACAGGATCAATGAGCAGTTCTTC. Protein sequence: CASSLDRINEQFF.

The chain employs TRBV9 and TRBJ1-3; D is uncertain. V was trimmed by 0 bases and J by 3 bases, leaving 16 bases between them. The germline V gene has CDR1 SGDLS and CDR2 YYNGEE. The CDR3 loop spans 17 amino acids. CDR3 coding DNA: TGTGCCAGCAGCGTAGCAGGACTCCCTCTTGGTGGAAACACCATATATTTT. It translates to CASSVAGLPLGGNTIYF.

The chain has TRBV2 and TRBJ2-3, with a weak D call TRBD2 (6 bases). The CDR3 runs 16 residues. Germline CDR1 reads SNHLY; CDR2 reads FYNNEI. V lost 1 base, J lost 2 bases, and 13 bases lay in between. CDR3 DNA sequence: TGTGCCAGCAGTGAAGGGTTAGCGGCGTTCACAGATACGCAGTATTTT. This sequence encodes CASSEGLAAFTDTQYF.

J is TRBJ1-2 and V is TRBV27, with D perhaps TRBD1 (5 bases). Trimming pared 3 bases from V and 1 base from J, leaving 9 bases between. The CDR3 extends over 14 amino acids. Germline CDR1 MNHEY, CDR2 SMNVEV (reference sequence). In DNA, the CDR3 is TGTGCCAGCAGTTTTGCGGGGGTTAACTATGGCTACACCTTC. Translated: CASSFAGVNYGYTF.

The chain employs TRBV25-1 and TRBJ1-4; a weak D match, TRBD1 (6 bases). Trimming removed 1 base from V and 6 bases from J, with 21 bases in between. Germline-derived CDR1 and CDR2 are MGHDK and SYGVNS. The CDR3 consists of 18 residues. CDR3: CASSELAPWNRADEKLFF. The DNA of the CDR3 is TGTGCCAGCAGTGAATTGGCCCCTTGGAACAGGGCCGATGAAAAACTGTTTTTT. The whole variable domain, filled in from reference TRBV25-1 and TRBJ1-4, reads EADIYQTPRYLVIGTGKKITLECSQTMGHDKMYWYQQDPGMELHLIHYSYGVNSTEKGDLSSESTVSRIRTEHFPLTLESARPSHTSQYLCASSELAPWNRADEKLFFGSGTQLSVL.

J is TRBJ2-1 and V is TRBV9; 9 bases match TRBD2. The V and J ends lost 3 bases and 2 bases, in that order; junction bases with no gene match: 6. CDR1 and CDR2 (germline): SGDLS, YYNGEE. CDR3 size: 16 residues. The CDR3 coding sequence is TGTGCCAGCAGCGATGGAGGCGGGGGGGCCTACAATGAGCAGTTCTTC. Encoded protein: CASSDGGGGAYNEQFF. The variable domain in full, with the rest retrieved from reference TRBV9 and TRBJ2-1, is DSGVTQTPKHLITATGQRVTLRCSPRSGDLSVYWYQQSLDQGLQFLIQYYNGEERAKGNILERFSAQQFPDLHSELNLSSLELGDSALYFCASSDGGGGAYNEQFFGPGTRLTVL.

A single count supports this clone. The CDR3 loop reads CASSRNTGELFF. The CDR3 bases are TGTGCCAGCTCTAGGAACACCGGGGAGCTGTTTTTT. The rearrangement uses TRBV2 and TRBJ2-2; D ambiguous. The germline CDR1 and CDR2 sequences are SNHLY and FYNNEI. The CDR3 is made up of 12 amino acids. Trimming took 8 bases from V and 1 from J, leaving 5 bases between them.

The chain uses TRBV3-1 (or the pseudogene TRBV3-2) and TRBJ2-7; 13 nucleotides agree with TRBD2. V lost 0 bases and J lost 7; bases outside the gene matches: 6. The CDR3 sequence is 16 residues long. Germline values: CDR1 LGHDT, CDR2 YNNKEL (reference sequence). In nucleotides, the CDR3 is TGTGCCAGCAGCCAAGATCTCACTAGCGGGGGGGAAGAGCAGTACTTC. It encodes CASSQDLTSGGEEQYF.

V and J are TRBV11-2 and TRBJ1-1, with D uncertain. Trimming removed 5 bases from V and 11 bases from J, with 15 bases in between. CDR3 length: 12 residues. Germline assignment: CDR1 SGHAT and CDR2 FQNNGV. The CDR3 spells CASSRGGSEAFF. CDR3 nucleotides: TGTGCCAGCAGCCGCGGCGGTTCGGAGGCTTTCTTT.

The J gene is TRBJ2-3, the V gene TRBV3-1 (or the pseudogene TRBV3-2); 10 bases agree with TRBD1. CDR3 length: 16 amino acids. The J segment lost 3 bases and the V segment lost 4 bases, leaving 7 bases of the junction unmatched. The V gene's germline CDR1 is LGHDT and CDR2 YNNKEL (reference sequence). CDR3 nucleotide sequence: TGTGCCAGCAGCCCGAGACAGGGGGCTGGGACAGATACGCAGTATTTT. It codes for CASSPRQGAGTDTQYF.

The chain carries TRBV6-2 or TRBV6-3 and TRBJ1-1, with D unclear. Germline loops: CDR1 MNHEY, CDR2 SVGEGT. This CDR3 is built from 13 residues. V lost 0 bases to trimming and J lost 7 bases, with 9 bases between them. In DNA form, the CDR3 reads TGTGCCAGCAGTTACTCTGAGTGGTTTGAAGCTTTCTTT. It specifies CASSYSEWFEAFF.

The chain recombines TRBV5-4 with TRBJ2-3, with 12 bases lining up with TRBD2. Germline V CDR1 and CDR2: SGHNT, YYREEE (reference sequence). There are 16 residues in the CDR3. Trimming took 0 bases from V and 6 from J; bases not matched to a gene: 5. The CDR3 DNA reads TGTGCCAGCAGCTTGGTCCTAGCGGGGGGGCAGGATACGCAGTATTTT. Protein: CASSLVLAGGQDTQYF.

The V gene is TRBV6-5, the J gene TRBJ2-2, with TRBD1 identical over 8 bases. V lost 7 bases and J lost 6; bases outside the gene matches: 7. The CDR3 consists of 14 residues. The germline CDR1 and CDR2 sequences are MNHEY and SVGAGI. In DNA form, the CDR3 reads TGTGCCAGCAAATTACCAGGGGGCGCCGGGGAGCTGTTTTTT. It specifies CASKLPGGAGELFF.

Many counts were recorded for this clone. V usage is TRBV12-2 and J usage is TRBJ1-6. TRBV12-2 is recorded as a pseudogene. CDR3 length: 16 amino acids. The CDR3 nucleotides read TGTGCAAGTCGCTTAGCTCTGGGGGGGCGCAATTCACCCCTCCACTTT. Translated: CASRLALGGRNSPLHF.

The chain links TRBV5-1 to TRBJ2-5; D possibly corresponds to TRBD1 (6 bases). Trimming cost V 4 bases and J 4 bases, with 11 bases left between them. The V gene's germline CDR1 is SGHRS and CDR2 YFSETQ. CDR3 length equals 13 residues. CDR3 loop: CASSQGFRETQYF. CDR3 nucleotides: TGCGCCAGCAGCCAGGGGTTCCGAGAGACCCAGTACTTC.

The V gene is TRBV9, the J gene TRBJ2-2, with TRBD1 matching 7 bases. The CDR3 is 14 residues long. Germline V gives CDR1 SGDLS, CDR2 YYNGEE. With V trimmed by 4 bases and J by 6 bases, 6 bases remained unmatched. The CDR3 region has the DNA TGTGCCAGCAGCACACGACAGGGACCCGGGGAGCTGTTTTTT. Amino acids: CASSTRQGPGELFF.

The chain uses TRBV7-8 and TRBJ2-7, with D uncertain. From germline, CDR1 is SGHVS and CDR2 FQNEAQ. The CDR3 loop spans 12 amino acids. V was clipped by 5 bases and J by 4 bases, with 9 bases between them. Here the CDR3 reads CASSPNGYEQYF. CDR3 DNA sequence: TGTGCCAGCAGCCCAAACGGTTACGAGCAGTACTTC.